This T cell receptor beta chain was sequenced during a study of OX40 agonist ivuxolimab in advanced cancers. Turning to this clone: Its antigen remains unknown.

Autoimmune disease history or systemic immunosuppression led to patient exclusion. Findings of the study overall: CD4+ T cells averaged fewer expanded clones than CD8+ T cells. CD4+ and CD8+ T cells in blood underwent clonal expansion by week 6 at 0.1 to 3.0 mg/kg.

Repertoires were generated with immunoSEQ multiplex PCR, while TCRdb's copy carries only in-frame clones and drops some. The sample includes approximately 76,000 clones, 70% to 90% of them seen just once. V trimming: 5 bases; J trimming: 4 bases; junction bases outside the gene matches: 8. This CDR3 is built from 16 residues. Germline lookup yields CDR1 SGHTA and CDR2 FQGNSA. The TCR comes from an adult with an advanced solid tumor such as melanoma, head and neck, liver or kidney cancer. The V gene is TRBV7-2, the J gene TRBJ1-3, with 10 positions matching TRBD1. The material sequenced was CD4+ or CD8+ T cells sorted from blood, taken in a trial of the OX40 agonist ivuxolimab. The CDR3 region has the DNA TGTGCCAGCAGCGTAGACAGGGGGCTGAGAGGAAACACCATATATTTT. Protein product: CASSVDRGLRGNTIYF.